Below, one T cell receptor (beta chain) is given with its context. The antigen remains unidentified. Every donor was a healthy person donating bone marrow. Germline V gives CDR1 SNHLY, CDR2 FYNNEI. This CDR3 has 14 amino acids. Between the trimmed V and J ends, which lost 1 base and 5 bases, there was a span of 9 bases. The data are from a study of cytomegalovirus exposure and HLA in healthy donors. Study-wide results and limits: Rarity characterized most TCR sequences, yet some public TCRs appeared in many donors. According to the study, 160 or so TCR beta chains were cytomegalovirus-associated. The CMV antigen specificity of a few CMV-associated chains was confirmed through in vitro analysis.

The PCR ran on 60 Vbeta and 13 Jbeta primers. Profiling relied on immunoSEQ multiplex PCR, and the TCRdb table lists in-frame clones only, not all of them. The sample carries 150,000 to 200,000 clones, about 64% recorded once. Sequencing was carried out using PBMCs. The J gene is TRBJ2-1, the V gene TRBV2, with D perhaps TRBD1 (5 bases). The clonotype comes from a man aged 50-59 years in good health and CMV-seronegative. The CDR3 protein is CASSEGRGNNEQFF. Written as DNA, the CDR3 is TGTGCCAGCAGTGAAGGTAGGGGAAACAATGAGCAGTTCTTC.